This is a list of T cell receptor beta chains from one sample in a study of early T cells in non-severe SARS-CoV-2 infection. TCRdb re-called the 5' RACE reads through MiXCR, storing one row per CDR3 protein. The sample lists tens of thousands of distinct CDR3 sequences, about 12% seen once, with about 4.2% in the top ten. Sequencing was done on a sample of whole blood. These receptors were obtained from an adult who was a healthcare worker with PCR-confirmed SARS-CoV-2 infection or an uninfected control (not recorded which). The CDR3 runs from the conserved cysteine through the conserved F or W. The D gene is left open where the match is weak. Clone size is stated in some rows and not others, as once, few, many or a class when expanded.

>-|TRBJ2-1|TRBV6-5|few
TGTGCCAGCAGTTACGGAGGGTCCTACAATGAGCAGTTCTTC
CASSYGGSYNEQFF
>TRBD1|TRBJ2-7|TRBV12-5|medium-sized
TGTGCTAGTGGTTTCTGGACAGGGCGCGAGCAGTACTTC
CASGFWTGREQYF
>-|TRBJ2-3|TRBV14|-
TGTGCCAGCAGCCAAATAAATAAGGGTACGCAGTATTTT
CASSQINKGTQYF
>TRBD2|TRBJ2-1|TRBV3-1|-
TGTGCCAGCACCCGCAGCGGGGGGGCAAGTTACAATGAGCAGTTCTTC
CASTRSGGASYNEQFF
>-|TRBJ2-1|TRBV2|many
TGTGCCAGCAGTGGGGACGCGCTCGAGCAGTTCTTC
CASSGDALEQFF
>TRBD1|TRBJ2-7|TRBV25-1|-
TGTGCCAGCAGTGCTGCAGGGGGCTCCTACGAGCAGTACTTC
CASSAAGGSYEQYF
>-|TRBJ2-1|TRBV3-1|-
TGTGCCAGCAACGAGGCGGGAGAGCAGTTCTTC
CASNEAGEQFF
>-|TRBJ1-5|TRBV5-1|-
TGCGCCAGCAGTGTGGGGGGAAATCAGCCCCAGCATTTT
CASSVGGNQPQHF
>TRBD2|TRBJ2-7|TRBV3-1|-
TGTGCCAGCAGCTCGGGACTAGCGGGCGCCTACGAGCAGTACTTC
CASSSGLAGAYEQYF
>-|TRBJ1-6|TRBV30|few
TGTGCCTGGAGTGTACTCGGAGGGGATTCACCCCTCCACTTT
CAWSVLGGDSPLHF
>TRBD1|TRBJ2-5|TRBV5-5|many
TGTGCCAGCAGCTTTGGGGACAGCCAAGAGACCCAGTACTTC
CASSFGDSQETQYF
>-|TRBJ1-2|TRBV25-1|-
TGTGCCAGCAGTGGAGGGAAGGTTGGCTACACCTTC
CASSGGKVGYTF
>-|TRBJ2-7|TRBV3-1|-
TGTGCCAGCAGCCAAGATCGGGGGTTCACCTACGAGCAGTACTTC
CASSQDRGFTYEQYF
>-|TRBJ2-3|TRBV7-6|many
TGTGCCAGCAGGCGGACTCAGTCGGCAGATACGCAGTATTTT
CASRRTQSADTQYF
>-|TRBJ1-3|TRBV7-7|few
TGTGCTAGCAGCCAAGGACCAACTGCCGGAAACACCATATATTTT
CASSQGPTAGNTIYF
>TRBD2|TRBJ2-5|TRBV4-1|-
TGCGCCAGCAGCCAGGGACTACGACAAGAGACCCAGTACTTC
CASSQGLRQETQYF
>-|TRBJ2-6|TRBV18|-
TGTGCCAGCTCACCGCCAGGGCCCAACGTCCTGACTTTC
CASSPPGPNVLTF
>-|TRBJ2-7|TRBV18|-
TGTGCCAGCTCACCACCCGGTCGCGATCGGGGCTACGAGCAGTACTTC
CASSPPGRDRGYEQYF
>-|TRBJ2-7|TRBV29-1|-
TGCAGCGTTGTCGTGGGAGGTATCGAGCAGTACTTC
CSVVVGGIEQYF
>-|TRBJ1-4|TRBV7-9|few
TGTGCCAGCAGCTTCGGCGAAGTCAGTAATGAAAAACTGTTTTTT
CASSFGEVSNEKLFF
>-|TRBJ1-1|TRBV5-1|-
TGCGCCAGCAGCTTGGGGGACGAAAACACTGAAGCTTTCTTT
CASSLGDENTEAFF
>-|TRBJ2-7|TRBV20-1|many
TGCAGTGCTCTCTTCGGGACCGTCTACGAGCAGTACTTC
CSALFGTVYEQYF
>-|TRBJ1-1|TRBV11-2|few
TGTGCCAGCAGCTTAACCTCCGCCAGCGGGAACACTGAAGCTTTCTTT
CASSLTSASGNTEAFF